The 15 T cell receptor beta chains in this list originate from one sample, sequenced in a study of a mutant IDH1 vaccine in newly diagnosed glioma. The data were produced by immunoSEQ multiplex PCR, yet TCRdb's version contains in-frame clones alone and is incomplete. This sample has 56,000 or so clones, with about 77% found just once. The sample's time point: week 5, during vaccination. Every vaccine dose comprised 300 ug of mutant IDH1 20-mer peptide plus topical imiquimod. Their antigen targets remain unknown. Material: PBMCs, obtained from a glioma patient whose treatment included an IDH1 peptide vaccine. The receptors were gathered from a woman aged 40 to 50 with glioma.

This sequence joins TRBV4-2 and TRBJ2-5; 7 positions match TRBD2. The trim removed 0 bases at V and 4 bases at J, leaving 8 bases unmatched. This CDR3 has 16 residues. Germline-derived CDR1 and CDR2 are LGHNA and YNFKEQ. This chain's CDR3 is CASSQDGPSGGETQYF. CDR3 sequence (DNA): TGTGCCAGCAGCCAAGATGGCCCTAGCGGAGGAGAGACCCAGTACTTC.

This clone was counted a few times. The rearrangement links TRBV19 to TRBJ1-5, with D possibly matching TRBD1 (5 bases). Trimming removed 6 bases from V and 2 bases from J, with 17 bases in between. CDR3 size: 16 residues. Germline V gene sequence: CDR1 LNHDA, CDR2 SQIVND (reference sequence). The CDR3 protein is CASSPGGDPGNQPQHF. The CDR3 nucleotides are TGTGCCAGTAGCCCGGGCGGGGACCCAGGCAATCAGCCCCAGCATTTT.

This sequence joins TRBV2 and TRBJ1-2, with D possibly matching TRBD1 (5 bases). The CDR3 totals 14 residues. V gave up 2 bases and J gave up 6 bases, with 13 bases separating them. Germline CDR1 is SNHLY and CDR2 is FYNNEI. The CDR3 nucleotides are TGTGCCAGCAGTGAATATCGGGGGGTCCATGGCTACACCTTC. Protein sequence: CASSEYRGVHGYTF. Full variable domain (outside the CDR3, taken from reference TRBV2 and TRBJ1-2): EPEVTQTPSHQVTQMGQEVILRCVPISNHLYFYWYRQILGQKVEFLVSFYNNEISEKSEIFDDQFSVERPDGSNFTLKIRSTKLEDSAMYFCASSEYRGVHGYTFGSGTRLTVV.

The CDR3 is CAWSLTGLATEAFF. CDR3 sequence (DNA): TGTGCCTGGAGCCTAACGGGACTGGCGACTGAAGCTTTCTTT. This sequence joins TRBV30 and TRBJ1-1; TRBD1 might be the D (5 bases). Trimming took off 3 bases at V and 5 bases at J, with 16 bases between the two ends. From germline, CDR1 is GTSNPN and CDR2 SVGIG (reference sequence). This CDR3 has 14 residues.

Written as DNA, the CDR3 is TGTGCCTGGAGTGACAGGAAGAACTACAATGAGCAGTTCTTC. It yields the protein CAWSDRKNYNEQFF. The rearrangement links TRBV30 to TRBJ2-1; tentative D call: TRBD1 (5 bases). Trimming shortened V by 1 base and J by 3 bases, and 10 bases separated the two germline ends. Germline CDR1 reads GTSNPN; CDR2 reads SVGIG (reference sequence). This CDR3 is built from 14 residues. Based on the CDR3 plus reference TRBV30 and TRBJ2-1, the full variable domain is SQTIHQWPATLVQPVGSPLSLECTVEGTSNPNLYWYRQAAGRGLQLLFYSVGIGQISSEVPQNLSASRPQDRQFILSSKKLLLSDSGFYLCAWSDRKNYNEQFFGPGTRLTVL.

This chain connects TRBV6-6 to TRBJ1-2; no clear D gene. V dropped 7 bases and J dropped 6 bases, with 9 bases sitting between them. This CDR3 contains 11 residues. CDR1 is MNHNY and CDR2 is SVGAGI in the germline V gene (reference sequence). The chain's CDR3 is CASNSGNGYTF. CDR3 coding DNA: TGTGCCAGCAACAGTGGAAATGGCTACACCTTC.

The CDR3 DNA is TGTGCCATCAGTGGAACTAGCGGGGGGCCAAATGAGCAGTTCTTC. Amino acid sequence: CAISGTSGGPNEQFF. This rearrangement joins TRBV10-3 to TRBJ2-1; 12 positions match TRBD2. The CDR3 runs to 15 residues. The junction had 5 bases not matched to a gene; V was cut back by 4 bases and J by 7 bases. From germline, CDR1 is ENHRY and CDR2 SYGVKD.

The V and J genes are TRBV6-6 and TRBJ2-5; perhaps TRBD2 as D (5 bases). V lost 5 bases and J 5 bases, leaving 6 bases between the germline ends. The germline V gene has CDR1 MNHNY and CDR2 SVGAGI (reference sequence). CDR3 size: 11 residues. The CDR3 loop is CASSRGETQYF. CDR3 nucleotide sequence: TGTGCCAGCAGTCGGGGTGAGACCCAGTACTTC.

The gene calls are TRBV30 and TRBJ2-7; D uncertain. This CDR3 comprises 13 residues. V was trimmed by 1 base and J by 4 bases, leaving 11 bases between them. CDR1 and CDR2 from the germline V gene are GTSNPN and SVGIG (reference sequence). CDR3 protein: CAWSAIKRYEQYF. Here the CDR3 DNA reads TGTGCCTGGAGTGCCATTAAAAGGTACGAGCAGTACTTC.

The rearrangement uses TRBV30 and TRBJ2-7; D not resolved. CDR3 size: 12 residues. Germline CDR1 and CDR2: GTSNPN and SVGIG (reference sequence). Between the trimmed V and J ends, which lost 4 bases and 7 bases, there was a span of 14 bases. The CDR3 here is CAWIPRVGEQYF. In DNA, the CDR3 is TGTGCCTGGATCCCCCGGGTCGGAGAGCAGTACTTC.

The chain recombines TRBV19 with TRBJ2-6; D may be TRBD1 (5 bases). Trimming pared 5 bases from V and 0 bases from J, leaving 11 bases between. The length of the CDR3 is 16 residues. The germline V gene encodes CDR1 LNHDA and CDR2 SQIVND (reference sequence). The CDR3 loop reads CASSVARGSGANVLTF. In nucleotides, the CDR3 is TGTGCCAGTAGTGTAGCTAGGGGCTCTGGGGCCAACGTCCTGACTTTC.

A few counts support this clone. This chain joins TRBV7-2 and TRBJ2-7; 8 nucleotides line up with TRBD1. Germline V gene data show CDR1 as SGHTA and CDR2 as FQGNSA. The CDR3 totals 13 residues. Trimming took 5 bases from V and 3 from J; bases not matched to a gene: 3. Written as DNA, the CDR3 is TGTGCCAGCAGCAGGGACAGGTTCTACGAGCAGTACTTC. Residues: CASSRDRFYEQYF.

The chain joins TRBV1 to TRBJ2-3. TRBV1 is recorded as a pseudogene. This CDR3 is built from 17 residues. CDR3 protein: CTSSQESRTNYTDTQYF. For the CDR3, the DNA is TGCACCAGCAGCCAAGAGTCGCGGACCAACTACACAGATACGCAGTATTTT.

There are a few counts of this clone. The CDR3 sequence is CATSTPKDGSGNTIYF. The CDR3 DNA reads as TGTGCCACCAGCACCCCGAAGGACGGATCTGGAAACACCATATATTTT. V and J are TRBV15 and TRBJ1-3; no firm D call. The CDR3 is 16 amino acids. CDR1 is LNHNV, CDR2 YYDKDF, per germline (reference sequence). Trimming pared 4 bases from V and 1 base from J, leaving 14 bases between.

The chain recombines TRBV21-1 with TRBJ1-3; the table's TRBD1 call for D was not verified on the DNA. TRBV21-1 is designated a pseudogene. The CDR3 covers 18 residues. The CDR3: CASSKVFCQGLTGNTIYF. CDR3 nucleotides: TGTGCCAGCAGCAAAGTATTCTGTCAGGGCCTGACTGGAAACACCATATATTTT.